Listed below are T cell receptor beta chains from one sample, sequenced in a study of blood T cell repertoires in COVID-19. Using immunoSEQ multiplex PCR, the repertoire was profiled, and TCRdb retains in-frame clones only, with some absent. The sample includes 110,000 or so clones, about 80% of them seen just once. Material for sequencing was peripheral blood. The receptors derive from a woman in her 40s with acute or convalescent COVID-19. Both conserved end residues are part of each CDR3. Each record gives: CDR3 length, J gene, clone size, V gene, D gene, CDR3 DNA, CDR3 protein. The D gene is left open where the match is weak. A row's size may be missing; if present it is once, few, many or a size class.

>16|TRBJ2-3|-|TRBV5-1|TRBD2
TGCGCCAGCAGCCGCGGACTAGCGGGATCCACAGATACGCAGTATTTT
CASSRGLAGSTDTQYF
>14|TRBJ1-5|-|TRBV2|TRBD1
TGTGCCAGCAGAGGGACAGGGGTCGATCAGCCCCAGCATTTT
CASRGTGVDQPQHF
>15|TRBJ2-1|-|TRBV2|-
TGTGCCAGCACCAGGGTACTAGTCGGGGGTGGTGAGCAGTTCTTC
CASTRVLVGGGEQFF
>15|TRBJ1-1|-|TRBV6-6|TRBD1
TGTGCCAGCAGACCCACGGGACAGGGGAACACTGAAGCTTTCTTT
CASRPTGQGNTEAFF
>14|TRBJ2-2|-|TRBV30|TRBD2
TGTGCCTGGATGGGGACTAGGGGGACCGGGGAGCTGTTTTTT
CAWMGTRGTGELFF
>15|TRBJ2-5|-|TRBV6-5|-
TGTGCCAGCAAATCCCGGAGCCAGGGTAGGGAGACCCAGTACTTC
CASKSRSQGRETQYF
>12|TRBJ1-2|-|TRBV29-1|TRBD1
TGCAGCGTTGAAGGGCCAGGGGGCGGCTACACCTTC
CSVEGPGGGYTF
>12|TRBJ1-2|-|TRBV29-1|-
TGCAGCTCCCTTTCCACGGGGGGCGGCTACACCTTC
CSSLSTGGGYTF
>12|TRBJ1-2|-|TRBV7-2|-
TGTGCCAGCAGCTCTCGGTTCTATGGCTACACCTTC
CASSSRFYGYTF
>17|TRBJ2-6|-|TRBV14|TRBD1
TGTGCCAGCAGCTTACCGGGACAGGGGACGGGGGCCAACGTCCTGACTTTC
CASSLPGQGTGANVLTF
>16|TRBJ1-3|-|TRBV6-5|-
TGTGCCAGCAGTTACCGATCGGGGACATCTGGAAACACCATATATTTT
CASSYRSGTSGNTIYF
>14|TRBJ1-5|-|TRBV30|TRBD1
TGTGCCTGCCAGACAGGGGCAGAAAATCAGCCCCAGCATTTT
CACQTGAENQPQHF
>18|TRBJ2-3|once|TRBV5-1|TRBD2
TGCGCCAGCAGCCGGGGGACTAGCGGGGGAGTTAGCACAGATACGCAGTATTTT
CASSRGTSGGVSTDTQYF
>14|TRBJ1-3|-|TRBV27|-
TGTGCCAGCAGTCTCGGGACAAAGGGAAACACCATATATTTT
CASSLGTKGNTIYF
>16|TRBJ2-2|-|TRBV3-1/TRBV3-2|-
TGTGCCAGCAGCCAAGGCATTCCCATGAGGACCGGGGAGCTGTTTTTT
CASSQGIPMRTGELFF
>13|TRBJ2-7|-|TRBV4-1|-
TGCGCCAGCAGCCAAGGTACAGGATACGAGCAGTACTTC
CASSQGTGYEQYF
>15|TRBJ2-1|-|TRBV2|TRBD2
TGTGCCAGCAGCGGACTAGCGGGGGGGCCTTATGAGCAGTTCTTC
CASSGLAGGPYEQFF
>16|TRBJ2-3|once|TRBV6-6|-
TGTGCCAGCAGTACTCTGGAGGGAGGCTACACAGATACGCAGTATTTT
CASSTLEGGYTDTQYF
>16|TRBJ1-1|-|TRBV3-1/TRBV3-2|-
TGTGCCAGCAGCCAAGCTGACTCGGGGGGGCGGACTGAAGCTTTCTTT
CASSQADSGGRTEAFF
>15|TRBJ2-3|-|TRBV19|TRBD1
TGTGCCAGTAGTAGAGGGACAGGCTGGGAGGTTACGCAGTATTTT
CASSRGTGWEVTQYF
>13|TRBJ1-1|-|TRBV6-5|-
TGTGCCAGCAAACTAAAGGCGGACACTGAAGCTTTCTTT
CASKLKADTEAFF
>15|TRBJ2-7|once|TRBV7-2|TRBD2
TGTGCCAGCAGCCCTACCTTCGATAGCGGGGGTTGGCAGTACTTC
CASSPTFDSGGWQYF
>16|TRBJ2-3|-|TRBV19|-
TGTGCCAGTACCGACAAGGCCGTCCCTCTCACAGATACGCAGTATTTT
CASTDKAVPLTDTQYF
>14|TRBJ1-2|-|TRBV7-2|-
TGTGCCAGCAGCTTAGGGGGACTGTCCTATGGCTACACCTTC
CASSLGGLSYGYTF
>13|TRBJ1-1|-|TRBV12-3/TRBV12-4|-
TGTGCCAGCAGTTTACCAGGGGATGCTGAAGCTTTCTTT
CASSLPGDAEAFF
>13|TRBJ1-2|once|TRBV2|-
TGTGCCAGCACTAGGGGCGCAGACTATGGCTACACCTTC
CASTRGADYGYTF
>15|TRBJ1-1|-|TRBV4-1|-
TGCGCCAGCAGCCGGGGCAGGGGACAAAACACTGAAGCTTTCTTT
CASSRGRGQNTEAFF
>13|TRBJ1-1|-|TRBV4-3|-
TGCGCCAGCAGCCAAGATAGGAACACTGAAGCTTTCTTT
CASSQDRNTEAFF